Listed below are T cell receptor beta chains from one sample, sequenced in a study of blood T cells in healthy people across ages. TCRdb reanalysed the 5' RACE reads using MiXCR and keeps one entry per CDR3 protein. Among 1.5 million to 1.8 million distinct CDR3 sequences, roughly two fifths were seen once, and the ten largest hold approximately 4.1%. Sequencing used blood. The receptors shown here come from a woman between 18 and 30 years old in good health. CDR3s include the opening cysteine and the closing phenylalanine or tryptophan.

CDR3: CASSYSTSPEAFF
J: TRBJ1-1
V: TRBV6-2/TRBV6-3

CDR3: CSARDLGQPYEQYF
J: NA
V: TRBV20-1

CDR3: CASSFSTSGREVQYF
J: TRBJ2-4
V: TRBV12-3/TRBV12-4

CDR3: CSVPLTGVGEKLFF
J: TRBJ1-4
V: TRBV29-1

CDR3: CSGGLAGGTYNEQFF
J: TRBJ2-1
V: TRBV29-1

CDR3: CASSQELGQDSYEQYF
J: TRBJ2-7
V: TRBV4-1

CDR3: CASRTGTLGAFF
J: TRBJ1-1
V: TRBV6-1

CDR3: CASSPQVTGVGEQYF
J: TRBJ2-7
V: TRBV12-3/TRBV12-4

CDR3: CAISAQGAMNTEAFF
J: TRBJ1-1
V: TRBV10-3

CDR3: CASSLPGQGIFVQFF
J: TRBJ2-1
V: TRBV28

CDR3: CASSSSGRAYEQYF
J: TRBJ2-7
V: TRBV6-2/TRBV6-3

CDR3: CSALRLVSLYEQYF
J: TRBJ2-7
V: TRBV20-1

CDR3: CASSRVAPGNEQFF
J: TRBJ2-1
V: TRBV4-1

CDR3: CASSFWTGESEAFF
J: TRBJ1-1
V: TRBV28

CDR3: CSARRDTYTEAFF
J: TRBJ1-1
V: TRBV20-1

CDR3: CASSGARFNEQFF
J: TRBJ2-1
V: TRBV6-2/TRBV6-3

CDR3: CASSLRLVKGLAVYNEQFF
J: TRBJ2-1
V: TRBV11-2

CDR3: CASSLPGLAGLRSSYNVQYF
J: NA
V: TRBV5-1

CDR3: CASSDWTSGRASYNEQFF
J: TRBJ2-1
V: TRBV25-1

CDR3: CASRPDRAGYTF
J: TRBJ1-2
V: TRBV2

CDR3: CASSEAFTINQPQHF
J: TRBJ1-5
V: TRBV6-1

CDR3: CASSHLPLDGGLAIQYF
J: TRBJ2-4
V: TRBV7-9

CDR3: CSVGHRVALYNEQYF
J: TRBJ2-7
V: TRBV29-1

CDR3: CSVGATSGRAGKEQFF
J: TRBJ2-1
V: TRBV29-1

CDR3: CASIRLAGGYNEQFF
J: TRBJ2-1
V: TRBV28

CDR3: CASSLRDATTDTQYF
J: TRBJ2-3
V: TRBV5-1

CDR3: CSVAWFSFVEQFF
J: TRBJ2-1
V: TRBV29-1

CDR3: CATWGSPSYEQYF
J: TRBJ2-7
V: TRBV2

CDR3: CAIGRVQGGDEQFF
J: TRBJ2-1
V: TRBV10-3

CDR3: CASSFGSQETQYF
J: TRBJ2-5
V: TRBV5-1

CDR3: CASSESRTGSDYEQYF
J: TRBJ2-7
V: TRBV25-1

CDR3: CASSLGAAPPYEQYF
J: TRBJ2-7
V: TRBV7-2

CDR3: CSVFLRGNGTEAFF
J: TRBJ1-1
V: TRBV29-1

CDR3: CSAREGERAYNEQFF
J: TRBJ2-1
V: TRBV20-1

CDR3: CASSLWAGAGYGYTF
J: TRBJ1-2
V: TRBV5-1

CDR3: CASSSGTGTYGYTF
J: TRBJ1-2
V: TRBV5-1